These T cell receptor beta chains were read from a single sample in a study of blood T cell repertoires in COVID-19. Measured with immunoSEQ multiplex PCR; TCRdb has only the in-frame clones, and not every one. Of approximately 220,000 clones in the sample, approximately 81% were seen once. Sample: PBMCs or T cells enriched from blood (not recorded which). Every receptor here comes from a man aged 35 to 55 who had recovered from COVID-19. Both conserved end residues are part of each CDR3. The order of the fields is J gene, clone size, V gene, D gene, CDR3 protein, CDR3 DNA. A D gene is named only where the DNA matches it firmly. Some rows mark clone size as missing; the rest say once, few, many or name a class of expanded clone.

j_call: TRBJ2-3; clone_size: NA; v_call: TRBV27; d_call: TRBD1; cdr3_aa: CASSFTGADTQYF; cdr3_nt: TGTGCCAGCAGTTTCACAGGGGCAGATACGCAGTATTTT
j_call: TRBJ2-1; clone_size: once; v_call: TRBV7-9; d_call: TRBD2; cdr3_aa: CASSLAASGNEQFF; cdr3_nt: TGTGCCAGCAGCTTAGCGGCTAGCGGCAATGAGCAGTTCTTC
j_call: TRBJ1-5; clone_size: NA; v_call: TRBV6-1; d_call: NA; cdr3_aa: CASSDLAASGQPQHF; cdr3_nt: TGTGCCAGCAGTGATTTGGCAGCCTCGGGTCAGCCCCAGCATTTT
j_call: TRBJ2-7; clone_size: once; v_call: TRBV29-1; d_call: TRBD1; cdr3_aa: CSVATGTGGLEQYF; cdr3_nt: TGCAGCGTCGCAACCGGGACAGGGGGATTAGAGCAGTACTTC
j_call: TRBJ1-2; clone_size: NA; v_call: TRBV3-1/TRBV3-2; d_call: TRBD1; cdr3_aa: CASSPQGLGYTF; cdr3_nt: TGTGCCAGCAGCCCACAGGGGCTTGGCTACACCTTC
j_call: TRBJ1-1; clone_size: NA; v_call: TRBV20-1; d_call: TRBD1; cdr3_aa: CSASRQGIYPNTEAFF; cdr3_nt: TGCAGTGCTAGTCGACAGGGCATATACCCGAACACTGAAGCTTTCTTT
j_call: TRBJ2-2; clone_size: NA; v_call: TRBV11-2; d_call: NA; cdr3_aa: CASSVTRSASTGELFF; cdr3_nt: TGTGCCAGCAGCGTCACTAGGTCGGCAAGCACCGGGGAGCTGTTTTTT
j_call: TRBJ1-1; clone_size: NA; v_call: TRBV3-1/TRBV3-2; d_call: TRBD1; cdr3_aa: CASSQVGGGGTEAFF; cdr3_nt: TGTGCCAGCAGCCAAGTAGGGGGCGGAGGCACTGAAGCTTTCTTT
j_call: TRBJ1-1; clone_size: once; v_call: TRBV7-2; d_call: TRBD1; cdr3_aa: CASSPDRHREAFF; cdr3_nt: TGTGCCAGCAGCCCGGACAGGCACCGTGAAGCTTTCTTT
j_call: TRBJ1-5; clone_size: NA; v_call: TRBV4-3; d_call: NA; cdr3_aa: CASSPAQGGQPQHF; cdr3_nt: TGCGCCAGCAGCCCCGCGCAGGGCGGTCAGCCCCAGCATTTT
j_call: TRBJ2-6; clone_size: NA; v_call: TRBV28; d_call: TRBD1; cdr3_aa: CASSTTGTGGLTGANVLTF; cdr3_nt: TGTGCCAGCAGCACGACCGGGACAGGGGGGTTGACCGGGGCCAACGTCCTGACTTTC
j_call: TRBJ1-5; clone_size: NA; v_call: TRBV2; d_call: NA; cdr3_aa: CASSLDGEDQPQHF; cdr3_nt: TGTGCCAGCAGCCTGGACGGGGAAGATCAGCCCCAGCATTTT
j_call: TRBJ1-4; clone_size: NA; v_call: TRBV13; d_call: TRBD1; cdr3_aa: CASSFWAARTGTVELFF; cdr3_nt: TGTGCCAGCAGCTTTTGGGCGGCGAGGACAGGGACTGTAGAACTGTTTTTT